One T cell receptor (beta chain) is described in this entry. Antigen: not known. The data belong to a study of cytomegalovirus exposure and HLA in healthy donors. Study conclusions and caveats: Owing to their indistinguishability, certain V segments, notably TRBV6-2 and TRBV6-3, were excluded. A likely sequencing artifact accounted for one observed cluster of highly shared sequence variants. According to an earlier analysis, most TCR beta V segments yielded productive rearrangements about 87% or about 30% of the time.

Trimming took 2 bases from V and 9 from J, leaving 5 bases between them. This CDR3 spans 11 amino acids. Germline CDR1 is SGHTA and CDR2 is FQGNSA. The PCR ran on 60 Vbeta and 13 Jbeta primers. Some clones are missing from TCRdb's copy, which holds only in-frame ones; the method was immunoSEQ multiplex PCR. Here the sample spans roughly 150,000 clones, roughly 79% being singletons. The sequence was obtained from a woman aged 25 to 39 in good health and CMV-seronegative. This chain links TRBV7-2 with TRBJ2-1; D gene unclear. The source material was PBMCs. The CDR3 bases are TGTGCCAGCAGCTTAACGGTTGAGCAGTTCTTC. It translates to CASSLTVEQFF.